The 10 T cell receptor beta chains listed next were all sequenced from one sample in a study of T cell responses to AZD1222 COVID-19 vaccine. Only in-frame clones appear in the TCRdb table, and some are missing; sequencing was by immunoSEQ multiplex PCR. Here the sample spans about 100,000 clones, around nine tenths being singletons. Specimen: peripheral blood, collected on day 0 of MenACWY control vaccination. These receptors were collected from an adult in good health.

This chain joins TRBV9 and TRBJ2-7, with 14 nucleotides matching TRBD2. The CDR3 totals 16 residues. Germline V lookup: CDR1 SGDLS, CDR2 YYNGEE. V lost 5 bases and J lost 4; bases outside the gene matches: 8. CDR3 nucleotide sequence: TGTGCCAGCAGTGCAACCGGGACTAGCGGGGGTTACGAGCAGTACTTC. This translates into CASSATGTSGGYEQYF. Variable domain in full (rest from reference TRBV9 and TRBJ2-7): DSGVTQTPKHLITATGQRVTLRCSPRSGDLSVYWYQQSLDQGLQFLIQYYNGEERAKGNILERFSAQQFPDLHSELNLSSLELGDSALYFCASSATGTSGGYEQYFGPGTRLTVT.

The J gene is TRBJ2-1, the V gene TRBV15; 8 bases are a match to TRBD2. The CDR3 extends over 13 amino acids. Germline-derived CDR1 and CDR2 are LNHNV and YYDKDF (reference sequence). The trim removed 5 bases at V and 15 bases at J, leaving 12 bases unmatched. The CDR3 region is CATSDGGAFSLFF. In DNA form, the CDR3 reads TGTGCCACCAGCGACGGGGGGGCCTTTAGTTTGTTCTTC. The entire variable domain, with the rest obtained from reference TRBV15 and TRBJ2-1, is as follows: DAMVIQNPRYQVTQFGKPVTLSCSQTLNHNVMYWYQQKSSQAPKLLFHYYDKDFNNEADTPDNFQSRRPNTSFCFLDIRSPGLGDTAMYLCATSDGGAFSLFFGPGTRLTVL.

The V gene is TRBV9, the J gene TRBJ1-1, with TRBD1 as a possible D gene (6 bases). The CDR3 has 14 residues. Trimming left V 4 bases short and J 1 base short, with 11 bases between. Germline CDR1 and CDR2: SGDLS and YYNGEE. The CDR3 here is CASSSQGQNTEAFF. In nucleotides, the CDR3 is TGTGCCAGCAGCTCCCAGGGACAGAACACTGAAGCTTTCTTT.

The chain couples TRBV7-2 to TRBJ1-4, with 9 bases aligning to TRBD1. The V and J ends lost 5 bases and 7 bases, in that order; junction bases with no gene match: 8. This CDR3 comprises 15 residues. Per germline, CDR1 SGHTA and CDR2 FQGNSA. The CDR3 nucleotides are TGTGCCAGCAGCCCGGACAGGGGAGCGGCTGAAAAACTGTTTTTT. Translated, it gives CASSPDRGAAEKLFF.

V and J are TRBV6-2 or TRBV6-3 and TRBJ2-1; a possible D gene is TRBD2 (5 bases). The length of the CDR3 is 17 residues. Trimming stripped 3 bases from V and 1 base from J, with 16 bases between. CDR1 is MNHEY, CDR2 SVGEGT, per germline. CDR3 sequence reads: CASSYIDGVWSYNEQFF. The CDR3 region has the DNA TGTGCCAGCAGTTATATAGACGGGGTGTGGTCCTACAATGAGCAGTTCTTC.

The chain has TRBV5-4 and TRBJ1-3; 7 nucleotides agree with TRBD1. Germline CDR1 and CDR2: SGHNT and YYREEE (reference sequence). This CDR3 contains 17 residues. V was clipped by 3 bases and J by 0 bases; unmatched bases: 9. Here the CDR3 reads CASSSYRGGTSGNTIYF. Here the CDR3 DNA reads TGTGCCAGCAGCTCTTACAGGGGAGGGACCTCTGGAAACACCATATATTTT.

The chain recombines TRBV6-1 with TRBJ1-6; TRBD1 matches at 9 bases. The CDR3 loop spans 16 amino acids. In germline, CDR1 is MNHNS, CDR2 SASEGT. The V segment lost 0 bases and the J segment 7 bases; nucleotides outside the gene matches: 4. DNA for the CDR3: TGTGCCAGCAGTGAAGCGCCCGGGACAGGGAATTCACCCCTCCACTTT. Protein: CASSEAPGTGNSPLHF.

The chain combines TRBV19 with TRBJ1-2; D ambiguous. The germline V gene has CDR1 LNHDA and CDR2 SQIVND (reference sequence). The CDR3 has 14 amino acids. The V end lost 6 bases, the J end lost 4 bases, and 15 bases lay between the germline ends. CDR3 in amino acids: CASSNDGEIYGYTF. The DNA of the CDR3 is TGTGCCAGTAGCAATGACGGTGAGATCTATGGCTACACCTTC.

The V call is TRBV28, the J call TRBJ2-2, with 7 nucleotides matching TRBD2. This CDR3 has 17 residues. Germline V gene lookup returns CDR1 MDHEN and CDR2 SYDVKM. The ends lost 6 bases at V and 4 bases at J; junction bases unmatched: 14. CDR3 DNA: TGTGCCAGCAGACTCCCGAGGACCCAGCGGGGCACCGGGGAGCTGTTTTTT. Its protein product is CASRLPRTQRGTGELFF.

The chain is built from TRBV2 and TRBJ1-5; TRBD1 matches at 7 bases. In germline, CDR1 is SNHLY, CDR2 FYNNEI. V shed 3 bases and J 0 bases; nucleotides not matched to a gene: 8. The CDR3 is 17 amino acids. The CDR3 sequence: CASSDMTGQYSNQPQHF. CDR3 DNA: TGTGCCAGCAGTGATATGACAGGGCAATATAGCAATCAGCCCCAGCATTTT.